These T cell receptor beta chains were read from a single sample in a study of blood T cell repertoires in COVID-19. Assay used: immunoSEQ multiplex PCR; TCRdb lists only in-frame clones, some missing. This sample has some 250,000 clones, with about nine tenths found just once. Material for sequencing was peripheral blood. The origin of the receptors is a man in his sixties who had recovered from COVID-19. The CDR3 runs from the conserved cysteine through the conserved F or W. The D gene is left open where the match is weak. Clone size is stated in some rows and not others, as once, few, many or a class when expanded.

D: NA
V: TRBV5-1
size: NA
J: TRBJ2-1
CDR3: CASSPGHDSSYNEQFF
DNA: TGCGCCAGCAGCCCCGGACACGATAGCTCCTACAATGAGCAGTTCTTC

D: TRBD1
V: TRBV6-5
size: once
J: TRBJ2-1
CDR3: CASSPGQGSNEQFF
DNA: TGTGCCAGCAGTCCGGGACAGGGGTCGAATGAGCAGTTCTTC

D: TRBD1
V: TRBV6-5
size: NA
J: TRBJ1-1
CDR3: CASSNPPTGWAEAFF
DNA: TGTGCCAGCAGTAACCCCCCGACAGGGTGGGCTGAAGCTTTCTTT

D: NA
V: TRBV19
size: NA
J: TRBJ1-1
CDR3: CASSYRGVDTEAFF
DNA: TGTGCCAGTAGTTACCGGGGGGTGGACACTGAAGCTTTCTTT

D: NA
V: TRBV6-5
size: NA
J: TRBJ2-2
CDR3: CASSYGQKSTGELFF
DNA: TGTGCCAGCAGTTACGGGCAGAAATCCACCGGGGAGCTGTTTTTT

D: NA
V: TRBV9
size: NA
J: TRBJ1-4
CDR3: CASSVQGRDEKLFF
DNA: TGTGCCAGCAGCGTGCAGGGGCGAGATGAAAAACTGTTTTTT

D: NA
V: TRBV6-5
size: NA
J: TRBJ1-3
CDR3: CASSYSGGGLGNTIYF
DNA: TGTGCCAGCAGTTACTCCGGTGGAGGTCTAGGGAACACCATATATTTT

D: NA
V: TRBV24-1
size: NA
J: TRBJ2-5
CDR3: CATSDLHTGRGETQYF
DNA: TGTGCCACCAGTGATTTGCATACAGGGAGGGGAGAGACCCAGTACTTC

D: NA
V: TRBV30
size: NA
J: TRBJ2-3
CDR3: CAGGRVGGTDTQYF
DNA: TGTGCCGGCGGCAGGGTAGGGGGCACAGATACGCAGTATTTT

D: TRBD1
V: TRBV5-4
size: few
J: TRBJ1-6
CDR3: CASSRTGYGSPLHF
DNA: TGTGCCAGCAGCCGGACAGGGTACGGTTCACCCCTCCACTTT

D: TRBD1
V: TRBV5-1
size: NA
J: TRBJ1-1
CDR3: CASRITPGTGGRTEAFF
DNA: TGCGCCAGCCGAATAACGCCCGGGACAGGGGGCCGTACTGAAGCTTTCTTT

D: NA
V: TRBV7-2
size: NA
J: TRBJ2-7
CDR3: CASSLESRALREQYF
DNA: TGTGCCAGCAGCTTAGAATCGAGGGCTTTAAGGGAGCAGTACTTC

D: TRBD2
V: TRBV5-1
size: once
J: TRBJ2-3
CDR3: CASSLEGLAGGGDTQYF
DNA: TGCGCCAGCAGCTTGGAGGGACTAGCGGGGGGAGGAGATACGCAGTATTTT

D: TRBD1
V: TRBV3-1/TRBV3-2
size: NA
J: TRBJ2-7
CDR3: CASSQEALSWDRDYEQYF
DNA: TGTGCCAGCAGCCAAGAAGCATTGTCGTGGGACAGGGACTACGAGCAGTACTTC

D: TRBD1
V: TRBV19
size: NA
J: TRBJ2-1
CDR3: CASSTGFGTGGHEQFF
DNA: TGTGCCAGTAGTACCGGGTTCGGGACAGGGGGCCATGAGCAGTTCTTC

D: NA
V: TRBV23-1
size: NA
J: TRBJ2-7
CDR3: CASRRRGLSYEQYF
DNA: TGCGCCAGCCGCAGGCGGGGGCTCTCCTACGAGCAGTACTTC

D: NA
V: TRBV7-6
size: once
J: TRBJ2-2
CDR3: CASRTAPNTGELFF
DNA: TGTGCCAGCCGGACAGCCCCGAACACCGGGGAGCTGTTTTTT

D: NA
V: TRBV3-1/TRBV3-2
size: few
J: TRBJ2-1
CDR3: CASSHTTGQFF
DNA: TGTGCCAGCAGCCACACCACGGGGCAGTTCTTC

D: TRBD2
V: TRBV7-2
size: NA
J: TRBJ2-5
CDR3: CASRDQRGGRGTQYF
DNA: TGTGCCAGCAGAGATCAGCGGGGGGGCCGGGGGACCCAGTACTTC

D: TRBD1
V: TRBV28
size: NA
J: TRBJ1-3
CDR3: CASDSTFKGAGGNTIYF
DNA: TGTGCCAGTGACTCGACGTTCAAGGGGGCAGGAGGAAACACCATATATTTT

D: TRBD1
V: TRBV5-1
size: NA
J: TRBJ1-5
CDR3: CASSLGQGQPQHF
DNA: TGCGCCAGCAGCTTGGGACAGGGCCAGCCCCAGCATTTT

D: TRBD2
V: TRBV5-8
size: NA
J: TRBJ2-5
CDR3: CASERGDLQETQYF
DNA: TGTGCCAGCGAACGGGGGGATCTCCAAGAGACCCAGTACTTC

D: TRBD1
V: TRBV27
size: NA
J: TRBJ1-1
CDR3: CASSPGQANTEAFF
DNA: TGTGCCAGCAGTCCGGGACAGGCGAACACTGAAGCTTTCTTT

D: NA
V: TRBV3-1/TRBV3-2
size: NA
J: TRBJ2-6
CDR3: CASSPSGANVLTF
DNA: TGTGCCAGCAGCCCGTCGGGGGCCAACGTCCTGACTTTC

D: TRBD1
V: TRBV15
size: NA
J: TRBJ1-5
CDR3: CATSRFPTDRVNQPQHF
DNA: TGTGCCACCAGCAGATTTCCGACGGACAGGGTGAATCAGCCCCAGCATTTT

D: NA
V: TRBV5-1
size: NA
J: TRBJ2-7
CDR3: CASSLALAHQGGQYF
DNA: TGCGCCAGCAGCTTGGCCTTGGCTCACCAAGGAGGGCAGTACTTC

D: NA
V: TRBV11-2
size: NA
J: TRBJ2-7
CDR3: CASSLLPTTYEQYF
DNA: TGTGCCAGCAGCCTCCTCCCTACTACTTACGAGCAGTACTTC